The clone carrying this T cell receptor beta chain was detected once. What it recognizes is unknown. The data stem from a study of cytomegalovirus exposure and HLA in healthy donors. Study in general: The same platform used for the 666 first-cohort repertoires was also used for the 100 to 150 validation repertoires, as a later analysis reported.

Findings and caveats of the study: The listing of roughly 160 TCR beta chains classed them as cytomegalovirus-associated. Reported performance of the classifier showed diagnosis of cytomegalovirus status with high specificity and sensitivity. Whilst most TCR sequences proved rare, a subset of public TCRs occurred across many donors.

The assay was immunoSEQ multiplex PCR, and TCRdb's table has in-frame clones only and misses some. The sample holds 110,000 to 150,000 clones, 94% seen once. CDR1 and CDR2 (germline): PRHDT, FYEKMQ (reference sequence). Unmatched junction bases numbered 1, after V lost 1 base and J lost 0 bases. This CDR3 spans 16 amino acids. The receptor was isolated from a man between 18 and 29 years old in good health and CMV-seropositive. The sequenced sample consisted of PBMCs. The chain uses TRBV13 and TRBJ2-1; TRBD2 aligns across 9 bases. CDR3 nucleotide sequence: TGTGCCAGCAGCTTAGCTAGCGGGGCCTCCTACAATGAGCAGTTCTTC. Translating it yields CASSLASGASYNEQFF.